These 21 T cell receptor beta chains were sequenced from one sample in a study of identical twins. TCRdb re-called the 5' RACE reads with MiXCR, one entry per CDR3 protein. The sample includes about 700,000 distinct CDR3 sequences, less than 10% of them seen just once. These data also formed part of another study, on yellow fever vaccine responses in identical twins.

Sequencing used PBMCs. The receptors shown here come from a woman between 18 and 29 years old in good health.

This clonotype was counted only a few times. The rearrangement uses TRBV27 and TRBJ1-2, with 10 bases identical to TRBD1. V lost 3 bases and J lost 6; bases outside the gene matches: 7. The CDR3 contains 15 residues. Germline V gene lookup returns CDR1 MNHEY and CDR2 SMNVEV (reference sequence). Written as DNA, the CDR3 is TGTGCCAGCAGTTTCCTCGGACAGGGGGTTGATGGCTACACCTTC. Its translation is CASSFLGQGVDGYTF.

The sample holds a few counts of this clonotype. This rearrangement joins TRBV7-9 to TRBJ2-7, with 7 bases fitting TRBD2. V gave up 1 base and J gave up 0 bases; unmatched junction bases: 3. Germline V CDR1 and CDR2: SEHNR, FQNEAQ (reference sequence). The CDR3 length is 15 residues. The CDR3 sequence is CASSLVSGISYEQYF. CDR3 sequence (DNA): TGTGCCAGCAGCTTAGTAAGCGGGATCTCCTACGAGCAGTACTTC.

The chain employs TRBV12-3 or TRBV12-4 and TRBJ2-7; no definite D call. Between the trimmed V and J ends, which lost 2 bases and 2 bases, there was a span of 10 bases. This CDR3 comprises 14 residues. The CDR3 nucleotides read TGTGCCAGCAGTTTATGGGCGCTCCCCTACGAGCAGTACTTC. Its translation: CASSLWALPYEQYF.

This clonotype occurred a few times. The chain couples TRBV9 to TRBJ2-2, with a tentative D call TRBD1 (5 bases). The CDR3 spans 16 residues. Germline V gives CDR1 SGDLS, CDR2 YYNGEE. Trimming pared 0 bases from V and 1 base from J, leaving 10 bases between. The DNA for the CDR3 is TGTGCCAGCAGCGTAGGCGCAGGGCTGAACACCGGGGAGCTGTTTTTT. It codes for CASSVGAGLNTGELFF.

This chain links TRBV28 with TRBJ2-3; TRBD2 matches at 7 bases. The ends lost 7 bases at V and 2 bases at J; junction bases unmatched: 9. Germline V gene lookup returns CDR1 MDHEN and CDR2 SYDVKM. The CDR3 is 15 residues long. For the CDR3, the DNA is TGTGCCAGCACCCAATCGGGGGGTTCCACAGATACGCAGTATTTT. It is translated as CASTQSGGSTDTQYF.

This clonotype was counted only a few times. The chain carries TRBV2 and TRBJ2-5; D is uncertain. CDR1 and CDR2 (germline): SNHLY, FYNNEI. V was trimmed by 7 bases and J by 7 bases, leaving 16 bases between them. The CDR3 contains 13 residues. Here the CDR3 reads CASIPAFSATQYF. The CDR3 region has the DNA TGTGCCAGCATACCAGCCTTCTCGGCGACCCAGTACTTC.

This clonotype was counted between two and nine times. The CDR3 sequence is CASSEYIDRNIQYF. DNA of the CDR3: TGTGCCAGCAGTGAATATATAGATAGAAACATTCAGTACTTC. This sequence joins TRBV25-1 and TRBJ2-4; no definite D call. The CDR3 has 14 amino acids. Per germline, CDR1 MGHDK and CDR2 SYGVNS. V lost 0 bases to trimming and J lost 6 bases, with 9 bases between them.

CDR3 sequence: CASSPLRLAGGGWTGELFF. The CDR3 nucleotides are TGTGCCAGCAGTCCTCTAAGGCTAGCGGGAGGGGGTTGGACCGGGGAGCTGTTTTTT. This chain connects TRBV6-1 to TRBJ2-2; 12 bases agree with TRBD2. The junction had 15 bases not matched to a gene; V was cut back by 5 bases and J by 5 bases. Per the germline V gene, CDR1 is MNHNS and CDR2 is SASEGT. The CDR3 is 19 amino acids.

This clonotype was counted many times. The chain has TRBV12-3 or TRBV12-4 and TRBJ2-7; 8 nucleotides agree with TRBD2. The ends lost 6 bases at V and 4 bases at J; junction bases unmatched: 11. This CDR3 has 15 amino acids. This CDR3 is CASSTGSSGTYEQYF. CDR3 DNA: TGTGCCAGCAGCACAGGGAGTAGCGGGACATACGAGCAGTACTTC.

V and J are TRBV5-6 and TRBJ2-5, with no clear D. CDR1 is SGHDT and CDR2 is YYEEEE in the germline V gene. There are 13 residues in the CDR3. V was trimmed by 0 bases and J by 5 bases, leaving 8 bases between them. CDR3 coding DNA: TGTGCCAGCAGCTTGGAGGGCCATGAGACCCAGTACTTC. It encodes CASSLEGHETQYF.

The chain recombines TRBV15 with TRBJ2-7; weak D call: TRBD1 (6 bases). Germline loops: CDR1 LNHNV, CDR2 YYDKDF (reference sequence). The CDR3 extends over 16 amino acids. Deletions cut 3 bases from V and 0 bases from J, with 15 bases between. The CDR3 loop reads CATSSDPRDISYEQYF. CDR3 DNA sequence: TGTGCCACCAGCAGCGACCCCAGGGACATCTCCTACGAGCAGTACTTC.

This clonotype was observed a handful of times. The chain has TRBV13 and TRBJ2-1; D perhaps matches TRBD1 (6 bases). Germline V gene lookup returns CDR1 PRHDT and CDR2 FYEKMQ (reference sequence). V was shortened by 4 bases and J by 2 bases, with 12 bases between the two germline ends. The CDR3 has 15 residues. The CDR3 sequence: CASSSRGNPYNEQFF. The CDR3 DNA is TGTGCCAGCAGCTCAAGGGGGAATCCCTACAATGAGCAGTTCTTC.

V gene TRBV7-2 combines with J gene TRBJ2-5, with 8 nucleotides matching TRBD1. The CDR3 has 15 amino acids. The germline V gene encodes CDR1 SGHTA and CDR2 FQGNSA. V dropped 1 base and J dropped 5; count of bases not matched to a gene: 6. CDR3 residues: CASSLEITGGETQYF. In DNA form, the CDR3 reads TGTGCCAGCAGCTTAGAGATCACAGGGGGGGAGACCCAGTACTTC.

The V call is TRBV28, the J call TRBJ1-5; D unresolved. CDR1 is MDHEN and CDR2 is SYDVKM in the germline V gene. With 5 bases removed from V and 5 bases from J, the gap between germline ends came to 19 bases. The CDR3 is 16 residues long. In DNA form, the CDR3 reads TGTGCCAGCAGTCCCCCTCAACAAGGCCCCCATCAGCCCCAGCATTTT. It is translated as CASSPPQQGPHQPQHF.

As DNA, the CDR3 is TGCAGTGCTAGAGATCTGGACAGGGACCAAGAGACCCAGTACTTC. Its protein product is CSARDLDRDQETQYF. The rearrangement uses TRBV20-1 and TRBJ2-5; 8 bases match TRBD1. Per the germline V gene, CDR1 is DFQATT and CDR2 is SNEGSKA (reference sequence). The CDR3 consists of 15 residues. The V gene end was trimmed by 0 bases and the J gene end by 0 bases; junction bases not matched to a gene: 3.

This clonotype was seen more than once but under ten times. The chain couples TRBV5-1 to TRBJ1-1, with 7 bases matching TRBD1. CDR1 is SGHRS and CDR2 is YFSETQ in the germline V gene. The CDR3 sequence is 15 residues long. V lost 5 bases, J lost 0 bases, and 7 bases stayed unmatched. The DNA for the CDR3 is TGCGCCAGCAGACCCGGACAGGTAATGAACACTGAAGCTTTCTTT. Protein product: CASRPGQVMNTEAFF.

This chain joins TRBV20-1 and TRBJ2-7; unclear D gene. V gave up 3 bases and J gave up 0 bases, with 12 bases separating them. Germline CDR1 and CDR2: DFQATT and SNEGSKA (reference sequence). The CDR3 is 14 residues long. The CDR3 sequence: CSARVLKSSYEQYF. For the CDR3, the DNA is TGCAGTGCTAGGGTGCTGAAGAGCTCCTACGAGCAGTACTTC.

The rearrangement links TRBV27 to TRBJ2-5; D is unclear. CDR1 is MNHEY and CDR2 is SMNVEV in the germline V gene (reference sequence). Trimming shortened V by 5 bases and J by 7 bases, and 14 bases separated the two germline ends. The CDR3 has 13 residues. This CDR3 reads CASSPNRRWTQYF. The CDR3 bases are TGTGCCAGCAGTCCAAACCGTCGGTGGACCCAGTACTTC.

The chain links TRBV6-2 or TRBV6-3 to TRBJ1-5; 7 bases match TRBD1. Losses at the gene ends were 3 bases for V and 2 bases for J; bases not matched to a gene: 10. The CDR3 contains 17 residues. The germline gives CDR1 MNHEY, CDR2 SVGEGT. The CDR3 sequence: CASSYWDSQWGNQPQHF. In nucleotides, the CDR3 is TGTGCCAGCAGTTATTGGGACAGCCAGTGGGGCAATCAGCCCCAGCATTTT.

This chain uses TRBV6-5 with TRBJ2-7; TRBD1 or TRBD2 may be the D gene (6 bases each). Germline CDR1 is MNHEY and CDR2 is SVGAGI. CDR3 length equals 17 residues. The V and J ends lost 0 bases and 2 bases respectively, with 17 bases between them. The DNA for the CDR3 is TGTGCCAGCAGTTACTCGACTGTAGCGGACAGTCCCTACGAGCAGTACTTC. Amino acid sequence: CASSYSTVADSPYEQYF.

This clonotype occurred a few times. The rearrangement links TRBV20-1 to TRBJ2-3; D not resolved. Germline assignment: CDR1 DFQATT and CDR2 SNEGSKA (reference sequence). Trimming left V 1 base short and J 0 bases short, with 5 bases between. This CDR3 is built from 13 residues. CDR3 nucleotide sequence: TGCAGTGCTAGAGTTCCTAGCACAGATACGCAGTATTTT. Translation: CSARVPSTDTQYF.